The T cell receptor (beta chain) described here comes from a study of blood T cell repertoires in COVID-19. The method was immunoSEQ multiplex PCR; TCRdb's version includes in-frame clones alone and lacks a portion of them. Of some 150,000 clones in the sample, around nine tenths are singletons; the top ten hold 8% to 11%. Germline CDR1 and CDR2: LGHDT and YNNKEL (reference sequence). V gave up 4 bases and J gave up 4 bases; unmatched junction bases: 7. The CDR3 has 16 amino acids. The sequence came from a man aged 45-65 years with active or convalescent COVID-19. The sequencing input was peripheral blood. The J gene is TRBJ2-7, the V gene TRBV3-1 (or the pseudogene TRBV3-2); 13 bases match TRBD2. CDR3 sequence (DNA): TGTGCCAGCAGCCTAGCAGGGACTAGCGGGAAATACGAGCAGTACTTC. Translated, it gives CASSLAGTSGKYEQYF.